This TCR beta chain appears in the sequencing data of a study of blood T cell repertoires in COVID-19. This CDR3 spans 15 amino acids. Germline CDR1 is SSHAT and CDR2 is FNYEAQ (reference sequence). Cohorts were determined from participant-reported clinical history. Per the original methods: Amplifying reference gene primers gave estimates of nucleated cell counts. The method was immunoSEQ multiplex PCR; TCRdb's version includes in-frame clones alone and lacks a portion of them. That table gives V, J and clone size, and the DNA gave D and trimming. The sample shows around 250,000 clones, roughly 83% of them seen only once. As concerns this clone: Germline is not matched at one junction end, which may reflect a read error.

This chain links TRBV7-7 with TRBJ2-3; TRBD2 agrees at 9 bases. Specimen: PBMCs or T cells enriched from blood (not recorded which). The TCR sequence derives from a woman aged 45-59 years who had recovered from COVID-19. CDR3 in DNA: TGTGCTAGCAGCTTAGGGACTAGCCCGACAGATACGCAGTATTTT. This encodes CASSLGTSPTDTQYF.